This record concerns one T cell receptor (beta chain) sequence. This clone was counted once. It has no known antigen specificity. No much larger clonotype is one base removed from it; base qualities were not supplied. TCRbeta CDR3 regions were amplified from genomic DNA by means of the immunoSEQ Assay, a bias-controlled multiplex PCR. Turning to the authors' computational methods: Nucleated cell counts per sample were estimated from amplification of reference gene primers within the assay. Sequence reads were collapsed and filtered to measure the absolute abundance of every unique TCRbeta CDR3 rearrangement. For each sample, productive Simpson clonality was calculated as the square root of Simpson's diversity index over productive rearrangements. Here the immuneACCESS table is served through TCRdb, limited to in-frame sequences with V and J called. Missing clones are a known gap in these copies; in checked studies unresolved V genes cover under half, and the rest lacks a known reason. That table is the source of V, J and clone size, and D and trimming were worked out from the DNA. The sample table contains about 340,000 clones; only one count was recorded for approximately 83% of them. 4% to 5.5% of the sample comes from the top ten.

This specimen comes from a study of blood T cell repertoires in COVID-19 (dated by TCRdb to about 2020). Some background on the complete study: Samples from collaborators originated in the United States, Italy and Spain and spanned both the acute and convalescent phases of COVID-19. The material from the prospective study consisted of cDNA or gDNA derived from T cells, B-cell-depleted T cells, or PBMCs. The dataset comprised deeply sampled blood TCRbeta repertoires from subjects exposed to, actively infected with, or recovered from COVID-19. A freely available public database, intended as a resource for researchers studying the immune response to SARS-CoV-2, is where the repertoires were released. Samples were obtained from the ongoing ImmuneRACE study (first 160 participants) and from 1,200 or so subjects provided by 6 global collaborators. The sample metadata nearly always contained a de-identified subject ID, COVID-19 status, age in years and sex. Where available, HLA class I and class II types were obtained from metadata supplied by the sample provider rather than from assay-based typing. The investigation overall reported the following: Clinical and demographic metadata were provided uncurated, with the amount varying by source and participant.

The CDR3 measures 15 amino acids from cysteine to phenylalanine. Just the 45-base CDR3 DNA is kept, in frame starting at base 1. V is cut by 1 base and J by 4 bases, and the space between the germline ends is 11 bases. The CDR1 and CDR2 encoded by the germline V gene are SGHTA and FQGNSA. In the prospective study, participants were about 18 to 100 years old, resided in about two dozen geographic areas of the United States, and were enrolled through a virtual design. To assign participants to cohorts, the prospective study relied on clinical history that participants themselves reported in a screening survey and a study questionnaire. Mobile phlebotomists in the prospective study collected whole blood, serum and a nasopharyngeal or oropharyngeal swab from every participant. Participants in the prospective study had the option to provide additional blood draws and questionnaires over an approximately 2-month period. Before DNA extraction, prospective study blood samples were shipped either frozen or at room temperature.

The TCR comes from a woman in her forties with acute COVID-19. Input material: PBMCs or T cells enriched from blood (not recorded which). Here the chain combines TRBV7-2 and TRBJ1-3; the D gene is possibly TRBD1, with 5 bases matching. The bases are TGTGCCAGCAGCTTAGTGGGGGGAGCCGGAAACACCATATATTTT. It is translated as CASSLVGGAGNTIYF.